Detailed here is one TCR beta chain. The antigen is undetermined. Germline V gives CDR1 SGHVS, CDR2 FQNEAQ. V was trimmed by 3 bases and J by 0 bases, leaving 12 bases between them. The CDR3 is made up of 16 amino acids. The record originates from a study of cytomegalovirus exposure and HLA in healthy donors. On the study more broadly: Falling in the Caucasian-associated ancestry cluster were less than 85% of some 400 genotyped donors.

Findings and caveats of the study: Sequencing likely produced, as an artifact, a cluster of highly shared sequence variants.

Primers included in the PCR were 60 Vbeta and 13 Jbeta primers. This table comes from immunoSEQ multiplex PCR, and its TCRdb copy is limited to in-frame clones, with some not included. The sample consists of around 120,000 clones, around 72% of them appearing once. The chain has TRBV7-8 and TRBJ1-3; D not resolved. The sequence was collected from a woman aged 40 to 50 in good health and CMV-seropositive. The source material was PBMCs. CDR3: CASSFRPLSSGNTIYF. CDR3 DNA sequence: TGTGCCAGCAGCTTTCGTCCTTTGAGCTCTGGAAACACCATATATTTT. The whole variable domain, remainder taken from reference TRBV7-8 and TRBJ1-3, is GAGVSQSPRYKVAKRGQDVALRCDPISGHVSLFWYQQALGQGPEFLTYFQNEAQLDKSGLPSDRFFAERPEGSVSTLKIQRTQQEDSAVYLCASSFRPLSSGNTIYFGEGSWLTVV.